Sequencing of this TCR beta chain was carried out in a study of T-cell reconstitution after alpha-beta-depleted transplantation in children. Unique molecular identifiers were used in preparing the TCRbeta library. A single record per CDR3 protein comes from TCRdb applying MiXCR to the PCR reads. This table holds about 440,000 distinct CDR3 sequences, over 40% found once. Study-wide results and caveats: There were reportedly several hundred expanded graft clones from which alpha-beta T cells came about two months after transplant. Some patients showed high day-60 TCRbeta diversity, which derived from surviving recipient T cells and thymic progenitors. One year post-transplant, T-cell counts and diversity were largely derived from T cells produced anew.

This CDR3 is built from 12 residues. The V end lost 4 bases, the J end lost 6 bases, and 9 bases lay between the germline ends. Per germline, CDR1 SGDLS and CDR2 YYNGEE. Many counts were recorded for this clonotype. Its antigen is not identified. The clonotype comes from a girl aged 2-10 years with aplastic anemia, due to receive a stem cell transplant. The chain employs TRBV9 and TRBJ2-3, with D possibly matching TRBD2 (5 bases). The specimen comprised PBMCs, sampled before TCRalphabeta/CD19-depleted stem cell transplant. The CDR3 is CASSPGLDTQYF. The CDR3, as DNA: TGTGCCAGCAGCCCGGGATTGGATACGCAGTATTTT.